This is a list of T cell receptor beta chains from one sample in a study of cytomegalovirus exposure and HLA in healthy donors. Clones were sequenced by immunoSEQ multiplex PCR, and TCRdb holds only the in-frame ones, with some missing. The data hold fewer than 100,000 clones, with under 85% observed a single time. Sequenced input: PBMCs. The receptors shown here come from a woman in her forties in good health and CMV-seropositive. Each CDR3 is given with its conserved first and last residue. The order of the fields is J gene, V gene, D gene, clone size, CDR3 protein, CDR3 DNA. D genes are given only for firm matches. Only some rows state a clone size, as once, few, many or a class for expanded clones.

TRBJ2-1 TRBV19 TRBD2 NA CASNPTGLAGAGEQFF TGTGCCAGTAATCCTACCGGACTAGCGGGAGCGGGTGAGCAGTTCTTC
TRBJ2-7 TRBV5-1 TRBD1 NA CASSGSIATGVDEQYF TGCGCCAGCAGCGGATCGATTGCGACAGGGGTGGACGAGCAGTACTTC
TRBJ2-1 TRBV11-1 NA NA CASSLVAIAGEQFF TGTGCCAGCAGCTTAGTGGCGATAGCCGGGGAGCAGTTCTTC
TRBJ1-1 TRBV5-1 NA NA CASSLDTVNTEAFF TGCGCCAGCAGCTTGGACACCGTGAACACTGAAGCTTTCTTT
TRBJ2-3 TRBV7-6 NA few CASSLGLGLQYF TGTGCCAGCAGCTTAGGACTAGGCCTGCAGTATTTT
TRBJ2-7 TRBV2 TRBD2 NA CASSISRLAGAYEQYF TGTGCCAGCAGTATAAGTCGACTAGCGGGAGCTTACGAGCAGTACTTC
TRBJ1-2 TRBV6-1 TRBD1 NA CASSGTTGSYGYTF TGTGCCAGCAGTGGGACGACAGGGAGCTATGGCTACACCTTC
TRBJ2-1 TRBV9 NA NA CASSGNPLASVNEQFF TGTGCCAGCAGCGGGAACCCACTAGCTTCGGTCAATGAGCAGTTCTTC
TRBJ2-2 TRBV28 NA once CASRAARRGSPGELFF TGTGCCAGCAGGGCCGCTCGCAGGGGATCGCCCGGGGAGCTGTTTTTT
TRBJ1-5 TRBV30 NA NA CAWSVGRVSNQPQHF TGTGCCTGGAGTGTCGGGAGGGTGAGCAATCAGCCCCAGCATTTT
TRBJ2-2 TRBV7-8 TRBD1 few CASSWGQGTGELFF TGTGCCAGCAGCTGGGGACAGGGCACCGGGGAGCTGTTTTTT
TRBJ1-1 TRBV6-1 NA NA CASRRFQAYTEAFF TGTGCCAGCAGACGGTTTCAGGCTTACACTGAAGCTTTCTTT
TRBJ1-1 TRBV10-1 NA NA CASSEGLQGYMNTEAFF TGCGCCAGCAGTGAGGGGTTGCAGGGGTACATGAACACTGAAGCTTTCTTT
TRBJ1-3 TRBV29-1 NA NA CSGTETGNTIYF TGCAGCGGCACAGAAACTGGAAACACCATATATTTT
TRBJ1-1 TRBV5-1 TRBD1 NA CASSSQLRGHGTEAFF TGCGCCAGCAGCTCCCAGCTAAGGGGGCATGGCACTGAAGCTTTCTTT
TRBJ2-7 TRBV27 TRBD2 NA CASSLSAQAGGPGEQYF TGTGCCAGCAGTTTATCGGCCCAAGCGGGAGGGCCAGGCGAGCAGTACTTC
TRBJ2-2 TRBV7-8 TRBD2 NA CASSPRWGEGTGELFF TGTGCCAGCAGCCCACGTTGGGGGGAGGGCACCGGGGAGCTGTTTTTT
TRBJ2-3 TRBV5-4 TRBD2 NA CASTGGGTQYF TGTGCCAGCACCGGGGGGGGTACGCAGTATTTT
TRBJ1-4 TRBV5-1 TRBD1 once CASSLGDRGVLNEKLFF TGCGCCAGCAGCTTGGGGGACAGGGGCGTACTTAATGAAAAACTGTTTTTT
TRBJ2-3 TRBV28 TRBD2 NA CASSFYLAGPTDTQYF TGTGCCAGCAGTTTCTACCTAGCGGGACCCACAGATACGCAGTATTTT
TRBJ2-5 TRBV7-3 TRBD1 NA CASSPGTGLEETQYF TGTGCCAGCAGCCCCGGGACAGGGCTAGAAGAGACCCAGTACTTC
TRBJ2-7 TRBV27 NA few CASRSFREVDEQYF TGTGCCAGCAGATCTTTTAGGGAGGTAGACGAGCAGTACTTC
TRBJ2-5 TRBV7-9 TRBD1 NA CASSFIGGRETQYF TGTGCCAGCAGCTTTATAGGGGGCAGGGAGACCCAGTACTTC
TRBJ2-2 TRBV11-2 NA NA CASSLQGGTGELFF TGTGCCAGCAGCTTGCAGGGGGGCACCGGGGAGCTGTTTTTT
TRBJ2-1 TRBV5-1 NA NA CASKGEASYNEQFF TGCGCCAGCAAAGGGGAGGCCTCCTACAATGAGCAGTTCTTC
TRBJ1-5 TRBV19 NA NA CASSIEGIRQPQHF TGTGCCAGTAGTATCGAGGGAATTCGGCAGCCCCAGCATTTT
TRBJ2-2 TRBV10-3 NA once CAISDNRENTGELFF TGTGCCATCAGTGATAACAGAGAGAACACCGGGGAGCTGTTTTTT
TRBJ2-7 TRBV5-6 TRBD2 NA CASSKLAGGTYEQYF TGTGCCAGCAGCAAACTAGCGGGAGGGACCTACGAGCAGTACTTC
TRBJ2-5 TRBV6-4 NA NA CARTPGEETQYF TGTGCCAGGACCCCGGGGGAAGAGACCCAGTACTTC
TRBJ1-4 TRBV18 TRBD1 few CASSPTGQETNEKLFF TGTGCCAGCTCACCGACAGGGCAAGAAACTAATGAAAAACTGTTTTTT
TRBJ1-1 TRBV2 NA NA CASSDTGFTEAFF TGTGCCAGCAGTGATACAGGTTTCACTGAAGCTTTCTTT
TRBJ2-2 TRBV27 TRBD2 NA CASSFNSLAGGPTGELFF TGTGCCAGCAGTTTTAACTCACTAGCGGGAGGACCTACCGGGGAGCTGTTTTTT
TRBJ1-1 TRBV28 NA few CASSYWKAPEQNTEAFF TGTGCCAGCAGTTATTGGAAAGCGCCAGAACAGAACACTGAAGCTTTCTTT
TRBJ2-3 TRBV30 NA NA CAWSVLVYTDTQYF TGTGCCTGGAGTGTACTCGTATACACAGATACGCAGTATTTT
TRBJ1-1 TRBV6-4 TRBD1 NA CASSDRANTEAFF TGTGCCAGCTCGGACAGGGCGAACACTGAAGCTTTCTTT
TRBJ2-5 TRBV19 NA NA CASSYGGPETQYF TGTGCCAGTAGTTACGGGGGGCCTGAGACCCAGTACTTC
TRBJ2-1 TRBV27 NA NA CASSLYPSPLYNEQFF TGTGCCAGCAGTCTCTATCCATCACCCCTATACAATGAGCAGTTCTTC
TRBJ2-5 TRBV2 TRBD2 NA CASGKGLARETQYF TGTGCCAGCGGAAAGGGACTAGCGCGTGAGACCCAGTACTTC
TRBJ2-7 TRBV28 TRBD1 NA CASSTTGTGYYEQYF TGTGCCAGCAGTACCACCGGGACAGGGTATTACGAGCAGTACTTC
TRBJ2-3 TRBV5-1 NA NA CASSYLGDSTDTQYF TGCGCCAGCAGTTACCTCGGGGATAGCACAGATACGCAGTATTTT
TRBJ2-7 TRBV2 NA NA CASSDPVGLREQYF TGTGCCAGCAGTGATCCCGTTGGCCTGAGGGAGCAGTACTTC
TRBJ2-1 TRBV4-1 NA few CASSQVRSNEQFF TGCGCCAGCAGCCAAGTCCGGTCCAATGAGCAGTTCTTC
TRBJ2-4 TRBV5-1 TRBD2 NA CASSSGGTSGKNIQYF TGCGCCAGCAGCAGTGGAGGGACTAGCGGGAAAAACATTCAGTACTTC